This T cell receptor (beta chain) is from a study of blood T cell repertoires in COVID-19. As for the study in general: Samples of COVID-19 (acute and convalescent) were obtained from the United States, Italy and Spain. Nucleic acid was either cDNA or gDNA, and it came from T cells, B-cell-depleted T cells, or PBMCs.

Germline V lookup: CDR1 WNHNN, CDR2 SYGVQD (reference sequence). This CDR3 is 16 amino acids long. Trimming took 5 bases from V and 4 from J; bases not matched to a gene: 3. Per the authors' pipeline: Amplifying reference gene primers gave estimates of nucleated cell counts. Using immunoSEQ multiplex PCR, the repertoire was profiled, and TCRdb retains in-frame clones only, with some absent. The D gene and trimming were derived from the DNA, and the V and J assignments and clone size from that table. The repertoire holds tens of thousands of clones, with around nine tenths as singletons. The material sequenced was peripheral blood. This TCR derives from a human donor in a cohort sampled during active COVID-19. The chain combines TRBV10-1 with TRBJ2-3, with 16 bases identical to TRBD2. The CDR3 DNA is TGCGCCAGCAGTACCGGGACTAGCGGGGGGGCAGATACGCAGTATTTT. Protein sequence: CASSTGTSGGADTQYF.